Each of the 28 T cell receptor beta chains below was sequenced from the same sample in a study of T-cell reconstitution after alpha-beta-depleted transplantation in children. Unique molecular identifiers were used in preparing the TCRbeta library. Via MiXCR, TCRdb re-called the PCR reads, giving one row per CDR3 protein. The sample carries around 700,000 distinct CDR3 sequences, approximately 14% recorded once. The sample here was PBMCs, taken before TCRalphabeta/CD19-depleted stem cell transplant. These receptors came from a girl between 2 and 10 years old with congenital amegakaryocytic thrombocytopenia, due to receive a stem cell transplant.

This clonotype has at least ten counts. This sequence joins TRBV20-1 and TRBJ2-7, with 10 bases aligning to TRBD2. The CDR3 spans 16 residues. V lost 3 bases to trimming and J lost 4 bases; unmatched junction nucleotides: 12. CDR1 is DFQATT and CDR2 is SNEGSKA in the germline V gene (reference sequence). The CDR3 DNA is TGCAGTGCTAGCTCAGATTTTGGACTAGCGGTTTACGAGCAGTACTTC. Its protein product is CSASSDFGLAVYEQYF.

In regard to this clonotype: Being one base from a much bigger clone, this may be a read error. The chain couples TRBV7-9 to TRBJ1-3; D unclear. The CDR3 runs 17 residues. V shed 8 bases and J shed 2 bases, with 22 bases lying between them. Germline CDR1 reads SEHNR; CDR2 reads FQNEAQ (reference sequence). The CDR3: CASCPYSAGVAGNTIYF. CDR3 sequence (DNA): TGTGCCAGCTGCCCTTATAGCGCCGGGGTAGCTGGAAACACCATATATTTT.

This clonotype was found a few times. The chain joins TRBV12-3 or TRBV12-4 to TRBJ2-7; D is possibly TRBD1 (5 bases). Trimming pared 5 bases from V and 6 bases from J, leaving 14 bases between. The CDR3 runs 13 residues. CDR3: CASSRSQQAEQYF. The CDR3 region has the DNA TGTGCCAGCAGTAGGTCCCAACAGGCCGAGCAGTACTTC.

This clonotype was counted ten times or more. The chain uses TRBV2 and TRBJ2-7; D uncertain. There are 15 residues in the CDR3. The V end lost 2 bases, the J end lost 2 bases, and 13 bases lay between the germline ends. Germline V gene lookup returns CDR1 SNHLY and CDR2 FYNNEI. The CDR3 region is CASSESLGFTYEQYF. The DNA for the CDR3 is TGTGCCAGCAGTGAATCCCTCGGGTTCACCTACGAGCAGTACTTC.

Turning to this clonotype: A much larger clone is a single base away; this may be a read error. The chain recombines TRBV20-1 with TRBJ2-1, with no clear D. Germline CDR1 is DFQATT and CDR2 is SNEGSKA (reference sequence). The CDR3 consists of 14 residues. CDR3 residues: CSARTLSSFNEQFF. CDR3 nucleotides: TGCAGTGCTAGAACGTTGAGCTCCTTCAATGAGCAGTTCTTC.

This clonotype has only one observation. No conserved phenylalanine or tryptophan ends this CDR3, so it is likely a read error. The chain links TRBV5-1 to TRBJ2-1; D may be TRBD2 (6 bases). This CDR3 contains 15 residues. Trimming removed 4 bases from V and 11 bases from J, with 22 bases in between. The germline V gene has CDR1 SGHRS and CDR2 YFSETQ. The CDR3 DNA reads TGCGCCAGCAGCCCTCCTAGCAGGAGGGTTGTCAAGCAGTTCCTC. It yields the protein CASSPPSRRVVKQFL.

This clonotype was seen more than once but under ten times. This sequence joins TRBV12-3 or TRBV12-4 and TRBJ2-1; 15 nucleotides align to TRBD2. Trimming removed 6 bases from V and 8 bases from J; junction bases left unmatched: 5. The CDR3 runs 15 residues. The CDR3 DNA sequence: TGTGCCAGCAGCATGGGACTAGCGGGAGGATATGAGCAGTTCTTC. Encoded protein: CASSMGLAGGYEQFF.

This clonotype was seen repeatedly, ten times or more. This CDR3 is CSVVGLYGYTF. The CDR3 DNA sequence: TGCAGCGTTGTCGGGCTATATGGCTACACCTTC. The chain combines TRBV29-1 with TRBJ1-2; the D is unclear. V lost 4 bases, J lost 5 bases, and 8 bases lay in between. CDR1 and CDR2 (germline): SQVTM, ANQGSEA. The CDR3 has 11 residues. Based on the CDR3 plus reference TRBV29-1 and TRBJ1-2, the full variable domain is SAVISQKPSRDICQRGTSLTIQCQVDSQVTMMFWYRQQPGQSLTLIATANQGSEATYESGFVIDKFPISRPNLTFSTLTVSNMSPEDSSIYLCSVVGLYGYTFGSGTRLTVV.

This rearrangement joins TRBV10-2 to TRBJ2-5; TRBD2 matches 8 bases. This CDR3 is 15 amino acids long. Losses at the gene ends were 4 bases for V and 4 bases for J; bases not matched to a gene: 8. The germline V gene has CDR1 WSHSY and CDR2 SAAADI. The CDR3 bases are TGCGCCAGCAGTGGGTCGAGCGGGAGAGGAGAGACCCAGTACTTC. It is translated as CASSGSSGRGETQYF.

This clonotype was counted ten times or more. This chain links TRBV29-1 with TRBJ2-1; 8 bases fit TRBD1. The CDR3 consists of 13 residues. Germline-derived CDR1 and CDR2 are SQVTM and ANQGSEA. After removal of 8 bases from V and 4 bases from J, the junction contained 7 bases not matched to a gene. CDR3 coding DNA: TGCAGCTTCCCGGACAGGGTATACAATGAGCAGTTCTTC. Translation gives CSFPDRVYNEQFF.

The chain combines TRBV7-9 with TRBJ2-7; 9 positions agree with TRBD2. The J segment lost 4 bases and the V segment lost 5 bases, leaving 6 bases of the junction unmatched. CDR3 length: 14 amino acids. CDR1 and CDR2 from the germline V gene are SEHNR and FQNEAQ (reference sequence). Written as DNA, the CDR3 is TGTGCCAGCAGCACTGGGACTAGCAGTTACGAGCAGTACTTC. Amino acids: CASSTGTSSYEQYF.

This clonotype was observed a few times. The chain links TRBV20-1 to TRBJ2-1; D might be TRBD2 (5 bases). Germline CDR1 and CDR2: DFQATT and SNEGSKA (reference sequence). The CDR3 runs 16 residues. V was shortened by 0 bases and J by 0 bases, with 12 bases between the two germline ends. DNA for the CDR3: TGCAGTGCTAGAGATAGCGAAAAGAGCTCCTACAATGAGCAGTTCTTC. It specifies CSARDSEKSSYNEQFF.

There are a few counts of this clonotype. The genes are TRBV4-1 and TRBJ2-1, with 8 bases identical to TRBD2. The length of the CDR3 is 17 residues. Germline lookup yields CDR1 MGHRA and CDR2 YSYEKL. Trimming removed 0 bases from V and 6 bases from J; junction bases left unmatched: 10. The CDR3 nucleotides are TGCGCCAGCAGCCAAGATAGGGAGCAGAGCGGGGGCAATGAGCAGTTCTTC. Protein product: CASSQDREQSGGNEQFF.

Many counts were recorded for this clonotype. The chain links TRBV5-1 to TRBJ2-7; possible D gene TRBD2, 5 bases. The germline V and J ends were trimmed by 5 bases and 5 bases, with 20 bases remaining between them. The CDR3 runs 15 residues. Germline values: CDR1 SGHRS, CDR2 YFSETQ. The CDR3 region has the DNA TGCGCCAGCAGTCTGGAGGTCCAAGGCAGGAACGAGCAGTACTTC. Translation gives CASSLEVQGRNEQYF.

The V and J genes are TRBV12-3 or TRBV12-4 and TRBJ2-3; D remains unclear. The CDR3 is 12 residues long. Trimming removed 7 bases at V and 4 bases at J, with 9 bases between. The CDR3 loop reads CASTAGADTQYF. In DNA form, the CDR3 reads TGTGCCAGCACCGCAGGAGCAGATACGCAGTATTTT.

This clonotype was counted at least ten times. The chain couples TRBV5-1 to TRBJ2-7; D gene unclear. Germline V gene data show CDR1 as SGHRS and CDR2 as YFSETQ. The CDR3 has 14 amino acids. Trimming removed 1 base at V and 3 bases at J, with 11 bases between. The CDR3 DNA follows: TGCGCCAGCAGCTTGAGGGAAGGAGACTACGAGCAGTACTTC. Translated, it gives CASSLREGDYEQYF.

The chain recombines TRBV15 with TRBJ1-2; the D gene is possibly TRBD1 (6 bases). This CDR3 is built from 13 residues. V was trimmed by 0 bases and J by 8 bases, leaving 10 bases between them. Germline V CDR1 and CDR2: LNHNV, YYDKDF (reference sequence). For the CDR3, the DNA is TGTGCCACCAGCAGAGATGAAGGGGGAGGCTACACCTTC. This gives the protein CATSRDEGGGYTF.

In its sample, this clonotype was seen a few times. The gene calls are TRBV11-2 and TRBJ2-3; D might be TRBD1 or TRBD2, each matching 6 bases. The V gene lost 2 bases and the J gene lost 2 bases, with 11 bases spanning the gap. The CDR3 runs 15 residues. The germline V gene encodes CDR1 SGHAT and CDR2 FQNNGV. The CDR3 sequence: CASSLRGAYTDTQYF. CDR3 sequence (DNA): TGTGCCAGCAGCTTAAGGGGGGCCTACACAGATACGCAGTATTTT.

There are many counts of this clonotype. This chain connects TRBV7-8 to TRBJ2-1; 7 bases map to TRBD2. The germline CDR1 and CDR2 sequences are SGHVS and FQNEAQ. With 5 bases clipped from V and 13 bases from J, the junction kept 8 bases outside the gene matches. This CDR3 spans 12 amino acids. DNA for the CDR3: TGTGCCAGCAGCCACTTGGGGAGGGATCAGTTCTTC. Its translation is CASSHLGRDQFF.

The chain couples TRBV29-1 to TRBJ2-1; 11 nucleotides line up with TRBD1. This CDR3 spans 17 amino acids. Per germline, CDR1 SQVTM and CDR2 ANQGSEA. Germline trimming cut 7 bases from V and 1 base from J; bases unmatched to any gene: 12. CDR3 DNA sequence: TGCAGCGCCGCCCCCCCCGGACAGGGGGCTTCCTACAATGAGCAGTTCTTC. Its protein product is CSAAPPGQGASYNEQFF.

The rearrangement links TRBV7-2 to TRBJ2-7; tentative D call: TRBD1 (6 bases). This CDR3 region has 16 residues. Trimming stripped 3 bases from V and 2 bases from J, with 17 bases between. Germline V gene data show CDR1 as SGHTA and CDR2 as FQGNSA. The CDR3 bases are TGTGCCAGCAGCTTCCGTAGGGGGACACAACCCTACGAGCAGTACTTC. Translated, it gives CASSFRRGTQPYEQYF.

As DNA, the CDR3 is TGTGCCAGCAGCTTATTACTAGCGGGAGATGTGTACCAAGAGACCCAGTACTTC. Protein product: CASSLLLAGDVYQETQYF. The chain couples TRBV11-2 to TRBJ2-5; 11 positions match TRBD2. Germline loops: CDR1 SGHAT, CDR2 FQNNGV. The CDR3 has 18 amino acids. V shed 2 bases, J shed 0 bases, and the junction held 8 bases outside the gene matches.

This clonotype was seen ten or more times. V is TRBV3-1 and J is TRBJ2-1; TRBD2 is a possible D gene (5 bases). Germline V gives CDR1 LGHDT, CDR2 YNNKEL (reference sequence). Trimming pared 1 base from V and 2 bases from J, leaving 12 bases between. The CDR3 has 16 amino acids. CDR3 sequence: CASSQVSAEPYNEQFF. The CDR3 bases are TGTGCCAGCAGCCAAGTCTCAGCGGAGCCCTACAATGAGCAGTTCTTC.

The sample holds many counts of this clonotype. J is TRBJ2-5 and V is TRBV7-6; D unresolved. Germline V gene sequence: CDR1 SGHVS, CDR2 FNYEAQ. The CDR3 spans 11 residues. Trimming shortened V by 4 bases and J by 7 bases, and 7 bases separated the two germline ends. As DNA, the CDR3 is TGTGCCAGCAGCTCCGATGGGACCCAGTACTTC. It specifies CASSSDGTQYF.

A remark on this clonotype: Compared with germline, one end of the junction differs, possibly owing to a read error. V usage is TRBV5-6 and J usage is TRBJ2-7, with D perhaps matching TRBD1 or TRBD2 (5 bases each). This CDR3 has 14 amino acids. Germline CDR1 SGHDT, CDR2 YYEEEE. CDR3 in DNA: TGTGCCAGCGGCTTGGGGGTAGTCTGCTACGAGCAGTACTTC. Translation gives CASGLGVVCYEQYF.

The chain is built from TRBV29-1 and TRBJ2-7; 8 bases are shared with TRBD1. After removal of 7 bases from V and 2 bases from J, the junction contained 7 bases not matched to a gene. Germline V lookup: CDR1 SQVTM, CDR2 ANQGSEA. CDR3 size: 13 residues. Written as DNA, the CDR3 is TGCAGCGCCATACAGGGGGAAGCCTACGAGCAGTACTTC. As protein: CSAIQGEAYEQYF.

A few counts support this clonotype. This chain connects TRBV3-1 to TRBJ2-2; perhaps TRBD2 as D (6 bases). V lost 5 bases and J 5 bases, leaving 15 bases between the germline ends. The CDR3 length is 15 residues. The V gene's germline CDR1 is LGHDT and CDR2 YNNKEL (reference sequence). The chain's CDR3 is CASSEAGSRTGELFF. In DNA form, the CDR3 reads TGTGCCAGCAGCGAAGCCGGGAGCCGAACCGGGGAGCTGTTTTTT.

This clonotype was counted between two and nine times. This chain links TRBV20-1 with TRBJ1-4; D gene uncertain. There are 12 residues in the CDR3. Germline CDR1 reads DFQATT; CDR2 reads SNEGSKA (reference sequence). V lost 5 bases, J lost 3 bases, and 7 bases lay in between. For the CDR3, the DNA is TGCAGTGCTGACCGCGCTAATGAAAAACTGTTTTTT. This gives the protein CSADRANEKLFF.